These 4 T cell receptor beta chains came from one sample sequenced in a study of T-cell reconstitution after alpha-beta-depleted transplantation in children. Researchers prepared the TCRbeta library using unique molecular identifiers, the study reports. TCRdb reprocessed the PCR reads via MiXCR and lists one record per CDR3 protein. The table has about 540,000 distinct CDR3 sequences, about a sixth seen once; the top ten hold 2.5% to 4%. This specimen consisted of PBMCs from the stem cell graft donor, obtained from the stem cell graft. All receptors derive from a human donor who donated a stem cell graft to a child with acute lymphoblastic leukemia.

The rearrangement uses TRBV21-1 and TRBJ2-2; the DNA was not used to check the table's D call, TRBD2. TRBV21-1 has pseudogene status. The CDR3 is made up of 19 amino acids. This chain's CDR3 is CASSPTRNIKARTTGELFF. CDR3 DNA sequence: TGTGCCAGCAGCCCGACCCGTAACATTAAAGCTAGGACCACCGGGGAGCTGTTTTTT.

The chain links TRBV14 to TRBJ2-5; unclear D gene. There are 13 residues in the CDR3. V was clipped by 5 bases and J by 5 bases, with 12 bases between them. CDR1 is SGHDN, CDR2 FVKESK, per germline. This chain's CDR3 is CASSEAVGETQYF. DNA of the CDR3: TGTGCCAGCAGCGAAGCTGTTGGGGAGACCCAGTACTTC.

This clonotype was seen repeatedly, ten times or more. The CDR3 spells CASSHGQGNTEAFF. The CDR3 DNA is TGTGCCAGCTCACACGGACAGGGGAACACTGAAGCTTTCTTT. The J gene is TRBJ1-1, the V gene TRBV18; TRBD1 matches 8 bases. The trim removed 4 bases at V and 1 base at J, leaving 2 bases unmatched. CDR3 length: 14 residues. From germline, CDR1 is KGHSH and CDR2 LQKENI.

The genes are TRBV7-3 and TRBJ2-2; the D is unclear. With 2 bases removed from V and 2 bases from J, the gap between germline ends came to 9 bases. The CDR3 is made up of 15 amino acids. In germline, CDR1 is SGHTA, CDR2 FQGTGA. The CDR3 protein is CASSLRSSNTGELFF. The CDR3 nucleotides read TGTGCCAGCAGCTTACGGTCAAGCAACACCGGGGAGCTGTTTTTT.